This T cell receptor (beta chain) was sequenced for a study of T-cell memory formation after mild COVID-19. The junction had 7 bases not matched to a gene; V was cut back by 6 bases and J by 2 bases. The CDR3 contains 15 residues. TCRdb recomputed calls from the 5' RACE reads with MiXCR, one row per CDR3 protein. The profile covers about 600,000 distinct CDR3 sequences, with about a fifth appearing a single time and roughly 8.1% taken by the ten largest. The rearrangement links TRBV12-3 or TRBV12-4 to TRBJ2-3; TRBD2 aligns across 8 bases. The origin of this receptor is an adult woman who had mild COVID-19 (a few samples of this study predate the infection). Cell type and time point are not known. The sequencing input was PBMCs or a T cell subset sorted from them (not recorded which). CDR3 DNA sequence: TGTGCCAGCAGAACCGGGACTAGGTCCACAGATACGCAGTATTTT. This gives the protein CASRTGTRSTDTQYF.